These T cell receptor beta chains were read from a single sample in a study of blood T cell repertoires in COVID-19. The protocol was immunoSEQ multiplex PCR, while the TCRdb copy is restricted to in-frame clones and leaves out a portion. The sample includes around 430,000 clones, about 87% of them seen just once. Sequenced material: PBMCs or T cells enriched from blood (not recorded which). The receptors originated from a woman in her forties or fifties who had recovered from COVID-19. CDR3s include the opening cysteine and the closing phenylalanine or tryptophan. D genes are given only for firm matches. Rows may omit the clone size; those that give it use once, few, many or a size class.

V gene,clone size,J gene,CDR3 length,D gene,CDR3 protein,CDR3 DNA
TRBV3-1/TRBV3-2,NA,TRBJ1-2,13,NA,CASSRTGNYGYTF,TGTGCCAGCAGCCGGACGGGAAACTATGGCTACACCTTC
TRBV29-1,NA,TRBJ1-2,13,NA,CSVDTDVNYGYTF,TGCAGCGTTGATACAGACGTGAACTATGGCTACACCTTC
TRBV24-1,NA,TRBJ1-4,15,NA,CATSRSPLWSEKLFF,TGTGCCACCAGCCGATCGCCCCTGTGGAGTGAAAAACTGTTTTTT
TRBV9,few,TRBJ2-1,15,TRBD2,CASSVLAGAANEQFF,TGTGCCAGCAGCGTACTAGCGGGGGCCGCCAATGAGCAGTTCTTC
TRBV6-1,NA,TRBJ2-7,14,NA,CASSERGWAYEQYF,TGTGCCAGCAGTGAACGGGGTTGGGCATACGAGCAGTACTTC
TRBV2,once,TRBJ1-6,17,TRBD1,CASSVRTGDSYNSPLHF,TGTGCCAGCAGTGTTAGGACAGGGGACTCCTATAATTCACCCCTCCACTTT
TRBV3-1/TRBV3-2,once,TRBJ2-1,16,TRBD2,CASSQELRGGSNEQFF,TGTGCCAGCAGCCAAGAATTGCGGGGGGGCAGTAATGAGCAGTTCTTC
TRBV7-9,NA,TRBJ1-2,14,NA,CASSKSGGEYGYTF,TGTGCCAGCAGCAAATCCGGCGGGGAGTATGGCTACACCTTC
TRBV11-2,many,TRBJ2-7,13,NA,CARVGRHIYEQYF,TGTGCCAGAGTGGGCCGGCACATCTACGAGCAGTACTTC
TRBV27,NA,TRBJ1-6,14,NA,CASSRGTLVSPLHF,TGTGCCAGCAGTCGGGGGACTCTTGTCTCACCCCTCCACTTT
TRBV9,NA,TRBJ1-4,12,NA,CASSGLRESLFF,TGTGCCAGCAGCGGTCTCCGGGAAAGCCTGTTTTTT
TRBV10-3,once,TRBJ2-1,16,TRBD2,CAISTPTSGGYNEQFF,TGTGCCATCAGCACGCCGACTAGCGGGGGGTACAATGAGCAGTTCTTC
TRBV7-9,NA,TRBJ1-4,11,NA,CASSLSSALFF,TGTGCCAGCAGCTTATCCAGCGCACTGTTTTTT
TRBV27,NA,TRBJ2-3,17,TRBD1,CASSLTGTGDSTDTQYF,TGTGCCAGCAGTCTTACCGGGACAGGCGACAGCACAGATACGCAGTATTTT
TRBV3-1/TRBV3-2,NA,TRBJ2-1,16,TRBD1,CASSRASGTGANEQFF,TGTGCCAGCAGTCGCGCTTCCGGGACAGGGGCCAATGAGCAGTTCTTC
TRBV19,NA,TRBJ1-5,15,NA,CASKSADRLNQPQHF,TGTGCCAGTAAAAGCGCTGACCGGCTCAATCAGCCCCAGCATTTT
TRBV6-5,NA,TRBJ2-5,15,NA,CASSYFWGRVGTQYF,TGTGCCAGCAGTTACTTCTGGGGGCGGGTAGGGACCCAGTACTTC
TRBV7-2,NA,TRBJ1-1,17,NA,CASSLGSRRLSWTEAFF,TGTGCCAGCAGCTTAGGTTCTAGGAGGTTGAGCTGGACTGAAGCTTTCTTT
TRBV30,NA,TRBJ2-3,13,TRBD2,CAYTSGGGDTQYF,TGTGCCTACACTAGCGGGGGGGGTGATACGCAGTATTTT
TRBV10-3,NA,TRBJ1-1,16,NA,CASETDGGYMNTEAFF,TGTGCCAGTGAGACCGACGGCGGATACATGAACACTGAAGCTTTCTTT
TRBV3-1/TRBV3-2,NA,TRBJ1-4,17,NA,CASSPPYVGAEGEKLFF,TGTGCCAGCAGCCCCCCGTACGTGGGGGCGGAAGGAGAAAAACTGTTTTTT
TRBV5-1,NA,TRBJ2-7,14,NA,CASRRTERSHEQYF,TGCGCCAGCAGACGGACAGAGAGAAGTCACGAGCAGTACTTC
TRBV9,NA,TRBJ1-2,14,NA,CASSVGGANYGYTF,TGTGCCAGCAGCGTCGGAGGAGCTAACTATGGCTACACCTTC
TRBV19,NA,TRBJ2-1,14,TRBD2,CASSPGTTYNEQFF,TGTGCCAGTAGTCCAGGGACTACTTACAATGAGCAGTTCTTC